This paragraph covers one TCR beta chain sequence. This sample is part of a study of blood T cell repertoires in COVID-19. Across the whole study: Acute and convalescent COVID-19 samples came from the United States, Italy and Spain. T cells, B-cell-depleted T cells, or PBMCs supplied cDNA or gDNA.

Original methodology: Amplification with reference gene primers provided the estimates of nucleated cell counts. Some clones are missing from TCRdb's copy, which holds only in-frame ones; the method was immunoSEQ multiplex PCR. Clone size and the V and J calls come from that table; the DNA yielded D and trimming. The sample lists about 220,000 clones; about three quarters were seen once. The TCR comes from a woman between 65 and 79 years old with acute or convalescent COVID-19. The sequenced sample was peripheral blood.

CDR3: CASSPSGNSNQPQHF. The CDR3 DNA reads as TGTGCCAGCTCACCGTCAGGGAATAGCAATCAGCCCCAGCATTTT. V and J are TRBV18 and TRBJ1-5, with D tentatively TRBD1 (5 bases). Trimming removed 3 bases from V and 0 bases from J, with 9 bases in between. Germline lookup yields CDR1 KGHSH and CDR2 LQKENI. This CDR3 is 15 amino acids long.